Presented here are 14 T cell receptor beta chains from one specimen sequenced in a study of T cell responses to AZD1222 COVID-19 vaccine. Method: immunoSEQ multiplex PCR; TCRdb's copy keeps in-frame clones and lacks some. The sample records some 180,000 clones, roughly 92% being singletons. The starting material was peripheral blood, obtained 28 days after the second dose of the MenACWY control vaccine. These receptors all stem from an adult who received the MenACWY meningococcal vaccine as a control.

The V call is TRBV19, the J call TRBJ1-2, with TRBD1 identical over 9 bases. CDR1 and CDR2 (germline): LNHDA, SQIVND (reference sequence). V lost 4 bases and J lost 5; bases outside the gene matches: 11. The CDR3 runs to 16 residues. This chain's CDR3 is CASSTYTGGAGYGYTF. The CDR3 DNA sequence: TGTGCCAGTAGTACTTACACAGGGGGCGCAGGATATGGCTACACCTTC.

The CDR3 DNA reads as TGTGCCAGCAGCCTCCTGGGGGGCACTGAAGCTTTCTTT. It translates to CASSLLGGTEAFF. The V call is TRBV3-1 (or the pseudogene TRBV3-2), the J call TRBJ1-1, with a weak D call TRBD1 (5 bases). V was pared by 4 bases and J by 4 bases, with 10 bases between. Germline loops: CDR1 LGHDT, CDR2 YNNKEL (reference sequence). This CDR3 comprises 13 residues.

This clone was observed once. The chain employs TRBV12-3 or TRBV12-4 and TRBJ1-1; a weak D match, TRBD1 (5 bases). The CDR3 totals 13 residues. The V gene lost 2 bases and the J gene lost 8 bases, with 12 bases spanning the gap. Written as DNA, the CDR3 is TGTGCCAGCAGTTTAATTGGGGCGGGGGAAGCTTTCTTT. Translation gives CASSLIGAGEAFF.

The rearrangement links TRBV11-2 to TRBJ2-7, with 10 nucleotides matching TRBD2. The V segment lost 7 bases and the J segment 5 bases; nucleotides outside the gene matches: 8. The CDR3 runs 14 residues. Germline V lookup: CDR1 SGHAT, CDR2 FQNNGV. The CDR3 sequence: CASNPGLASHEQYF. CDR3 bases: TGTGCCAGCAACCCGGGACTAGCGTCCCACGAGCAGTACTTC.

V and J are TRBV19 and TRBJ1-1; TRBD1 aligns across 9 bases. Losses at the gene ends were 1 base for V and 1 base for J; bases not matched to a gene: 7. This CDR3 contains 17 residues. In germline, CDR1 is LNHDA, CDR2 SQIVND (reference sequence). CDR3 sequence reads: CASSIGGGQGQNTEAFF. The DNA of the CDR3 is TGTGCCAGTAGTATAGGCGGTGGACAGGGGCAGAACACTGAAGCTTTCTTT.

This rearrangement joins TRBV4-1 to TRBJ2-1; TRBD1 is a possible D gene (6 bases). The V gene lost 6 bases and the J gene lost 8 bases, with 20 bases spanning the gap. The CDR3 covers 15 residues. Germline V CDR1 and CDR2: MGHRA, YSYEKL. In DNA, the CDR3 is TGCGCCAGCAGTACAGGGCTTAAGGGCTTGGATGAGCAGTTCTTC. Residues: CASSTGLKGLDEQFF.

The chain links TRBV12-5 to TRBJ2-1, with TRBD2 identical over 8 bases. J was trimmed by 6 bases and V by 5 bases; bases with no gene match: 9. The CDR3 contains 15 residues. In germline, CDR1 is LGHNT, CDR2 FRNRAP. Here the CDR3 DNA reads TGTGCTAGTGGTGTCTCCGGGACTAGGAGCAATGAGCAGTTCTTC. It specifies CASGVSGTRSNEQFF.

The chain couples TRBV7-8 to TRBJ2-7, with a possible D match to TRBD2 (5 bases). The CDR3 consists of 15 residues. Germline V CDR1 and CDR2: SGHVS, FQNEAQ. The V gene lost 1 base and the J gene lost 3 bases, with 13 bases spanning the gap. This chain's CDR3 is CASSLGPGGSYEQYF. For the CDR3, the DNA is TGTGCCAGCAGCTTAGGGCCAGGTGGGAGCTACGAGCAGTACTTC. Drawing the rest from reference TRBV7-8 and TRBJ2-7, the complete variable domain is GAGVSQSPRYKVAKRGQDVALRCDPISGHVSLFWYQQALGQGPEFLTYFQNEAQLDKSGLPSDRFFAERPEGSVSTLKIQRTQQEDSAVYLCASSLGPGGSYEQYFGPGTRLTVT.

About this clone itself: Other DNA sequences from this sample encode an identical CDR3 as well. The chain recombines TRBV29-1 with TRBJ1-1, with a weak D call TRBD1 (6 bases). Per the germline V gene, CDR1 is SQVTM and CDR2 is ANQGSEA. The CDR3 extends over 12 amino acids. V shed 6 bases and J shed 1 base, with 9 bases lying between them. CDR3 protein: CSVKTGNTEAFF. The CDR3 region has the DNA TGCAGCGTCAAGACAGGGAACACTGAAGCTTTCTTT.

The rearrangement joins TRBV3-1 (or the pseudogene TRBV3-2) to TRBJ1-1; no definite D call. The CDR3 consists of 15 residues. The germline gives CDR1 LGHDT, CDR2 YNNKEL (reference sequence). Trimming removed 4 bases at V and 1 base at J, with 13 bases between. The chain's CDR3 is CASSPNVVGNTEAFF. The CDR3 DNA follows: TGTGCCAGCAGCCCCAACGTCGTGGGGAACACTGAAGCTTTCTTT.

The CDR3 DNA reads TGTGCCAGTAGTATAGCAGGGGGTAGGTACGAGCAGTACTTC. It yields the protein CASSIAGGRYEQYF. The chain combines TRBV19 with TRBJ2-7; 7 bases map to TRBD1. J gave up 4 bases and V 1 base, and 4 bases lay outside the gene matches. Germline V gene data show CDR1 as LNHDA and CDR2 as SQIVND (reference sequence). The CDR3 totals 14 residues.

This CDR3 reads CASSPLLDDPAFF. CDR3 in DNA: TGTGCCAGCTCACCACTTTTGGACGACCCAGCTTTCTTT. V gene TRBV18 combines with J gene TRBJ1-1; D call uncertain. Per the germline V gene, CDR1 is KGHSH and CDR2 is LQKENI. The CDR3 totals 13 residues. V lost 1 base, J lost 10 bases, and 13 bases lay in between.

This clone was counted a single time. The chain recombines TRBV19 with TRBJ1-1, with TRBD1 matching over 8 bases. V shed 4 bases and J 12 bases; nucleotides not matched to a gene: 10. The CDR3 totals 13 residues. The germline V gene has CDR1 LNHDA and CDR2 SQIVND (reference sequence). CDR3 bases: TGTGCCAGTAGTACCCCCGGGACAGGTCTTACTTTCTTT. Protein sequence: CASSTPGTGLTFF.

The rearrangement joins TRBV7-3 to TRBJ2-2, with a weak D call TRBD2 (5 bases). CDR3 length equals 14 residues. Trimming removed 6 bases at V and 1 base at J, with 9 bases between. Per germline, CDR1 SGHTA and CDR2 FQGTGA. The CDR3 DNA is TGTGCCAGCAGTTCAGGAGGGAACACCGGGGAGCTGTTTTTT. Its translation is CASSSGGNTGELFF.